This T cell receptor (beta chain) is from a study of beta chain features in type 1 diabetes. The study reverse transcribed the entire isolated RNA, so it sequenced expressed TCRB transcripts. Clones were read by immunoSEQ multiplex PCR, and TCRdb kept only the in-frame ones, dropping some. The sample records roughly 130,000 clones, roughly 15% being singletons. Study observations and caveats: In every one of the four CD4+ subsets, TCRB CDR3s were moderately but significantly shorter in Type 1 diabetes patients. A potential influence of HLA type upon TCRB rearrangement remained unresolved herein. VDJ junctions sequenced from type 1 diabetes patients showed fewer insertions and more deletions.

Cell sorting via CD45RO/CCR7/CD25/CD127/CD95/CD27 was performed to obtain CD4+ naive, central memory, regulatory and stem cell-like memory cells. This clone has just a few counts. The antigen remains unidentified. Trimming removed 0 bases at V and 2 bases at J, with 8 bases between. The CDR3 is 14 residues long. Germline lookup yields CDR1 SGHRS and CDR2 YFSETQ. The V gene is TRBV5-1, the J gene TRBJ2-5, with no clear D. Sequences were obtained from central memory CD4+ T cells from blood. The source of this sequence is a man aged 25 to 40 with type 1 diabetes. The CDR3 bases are TGCGCCAGCAGCTTGGTGTCTCAGCAAGAGACCCAGTACTTC. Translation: CASSLVSQQETQYF.